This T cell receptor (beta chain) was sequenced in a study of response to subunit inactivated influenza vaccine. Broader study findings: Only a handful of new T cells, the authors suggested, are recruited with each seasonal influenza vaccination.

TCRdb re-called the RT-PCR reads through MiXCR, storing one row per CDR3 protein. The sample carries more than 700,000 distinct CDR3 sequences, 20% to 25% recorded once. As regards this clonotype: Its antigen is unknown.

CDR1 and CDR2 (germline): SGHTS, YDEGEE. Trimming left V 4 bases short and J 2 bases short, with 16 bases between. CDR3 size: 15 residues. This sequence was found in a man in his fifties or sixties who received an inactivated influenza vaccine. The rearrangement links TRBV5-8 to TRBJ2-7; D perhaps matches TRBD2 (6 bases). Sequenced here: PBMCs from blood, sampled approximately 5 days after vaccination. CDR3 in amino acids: CASSGPRTGAYEQYF. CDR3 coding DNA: TGTGCCAGCAGCGGTCCTCGGACGGGGGCCTACGAGCAGTACTTC. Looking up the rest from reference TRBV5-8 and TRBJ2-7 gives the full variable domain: EAGVTQSPTHLIKTRGQQATLRCSPISGHTSVYWYQQALGLGLQFLLWYDEGEERNRGNFPPRFSGRQFPNYSSELNVNALELEDSALYLCASSGPRTGAYEQYFGPGTRLTVT.